Detailed here is one T cell receptor (beta chain). Its antigen is currently not known. No much larger clone exists at a distance of one base, and base qualities are not known. The data stem from a study of T-cell memory formation after mild COVID-19 (dated by TCRdb to the early 2020s). As for the study more broadly: TCR sequence clusters from the two donors were found to be largely donor specific. T-cell clones expanding and contracting after mild COVID-19 in two donors were tracked by longitudinal TCRalpha and TCRbeta repertoire sequencing. The cohort comprised two young, previously healthy adult volunteers, one female and one male. Study-wide findings and limitations: Some responding clones were detected in pre-infection memory, which suggested that pre-existing cross-reactive memory T cells had joined the SARS-CoV-2 response. Balanced CD4/CD8 phenotypes were observed for clones contracting from day 15 to 85, whereas a bias towards CD4+ was observed for a second wave of clones expanding from day 15 to 37. The study covered only a couple of mild cases, and larger cohorts including severe cases with pre-infection samples were considered necessary. SARS-CoV-2 specificity was not confirmed for the second-wave clones peaking on day 37. Contracting CD4+ clones turned up mainly in the CM and EM memory subsets, whereas EMRA was where CD8+ clones were enriched.

Ficoll-Paque density gradient centrifugation was the method used to isolate PBMCs. V and J lose 5 bases and 3 bases, and a span of 10 bases separates them. The germline V gene yields SGHTA for CDR1 and FQGNSA for CDR2. The CDR3 spans 13 residues, from the cysteine through the phenylalanine. The only DNA kept is the CDR3, 39 bases in frame from the first base. Sequencing was carried out with an Illumina NovaSeq 6000. TCRalpha and TCRbeta cDNA libraries were constructed by 5'RACE with constant-segment primers, with sample barcodes and unique molecular identifiers being introduced. RNA was extracted from every sample with Trizol reagent. The libraries were amplified in two PCR steps, and the second step added a second sample barcode and Illumina TruSeq adapters. Sequencing of libraries was performed on an Illumina NovaSeq with 2 x 150 bp paired-end reads. Concerning the study's data processing: With migec v1.2.7, reads were demultiplexed and then collapsed into UMI-guided consensus sequences. With mixcr v2.1.11, UMI consensuses were aligned to TRA and TRB V and J templates and assembled into clonotypes. Clonotypes were classified as expanded or contracted when called significant by both edgeR and NoisET, with noise models trained on biological replicates. For edgeR calls, the cutoffs were a false discovery rate-adjusted p below 0.01 and a log2 fold-change threshold of 1. As an exploratory analysis of dynamics, max-normalized trajectories of the 1000 most abundant clonotypes were examined with PCA combined with hierarchical clustering. Each responding clone was given a CD4 or CD8 phenotype based on the CD4+ and CD8+ repertoires, which had been sequenced separately. TCRdb took the public reads, trimmed them with fastp at Q25, ran MiXCR for clone calling and kept in-frame beta chains. Entries are consolidated by CDR3 protein sequence, retaining the most common genes and DNA. The V and J calls and clone size come from TCRdb's table, not from the authors' own analysis. The sample has roughly 260,000 distinct CDR3 sequences on record, 15% to 20% of them singletons. Approximately 3.6% of the sample is in the top ten clones.

Recombination connected TRBV7-2 to TRBJ2-5; the D gene is possibly TRBD1, with 6 bases matching. The sequenced sample consisted of PBMCs or a T cell subset sorted from them (not recorded which). This receptor was taken from a young man who had mild COVID-19 (a few samples of this study predate the infection). The sample titles of this study are shuffled in the database, so cell type and time point are left out; the donor was told from shared clones. CDR3 reads: CASSLGAEETQYF. The DNA sequence is given as TGTGCCAGCAGCCTGGGGGCCGAAGAGACCCAGTACTTC.